This TCR beta chain was identified in a study of molecular identifiers for immune sequencing clone quantification. Study summary: Split five ways in replicates, RNA from around 18,000 or 91,000 naive CD8 cells had four portions sequenced. Overall study results and limits: In naive cells, under 1% of molecules belonged to clones above 20 RNA copies, against over 97% in effector cells.

Libraries from naive CD8 cells were generated from around 18,000 to 910,000 sorted cells (with 10%, 30% or 50% RNA). TCRdb analysed the PCR reads with MiXCR anew, one entry per CDR3 protein. The sample includes approximately 680,000 distinct CDR3 sequences, about 25% of them seen just once. On this clonotype: Its antigen remains unknown. Germline is not matched at one junction end, which may reflect a read error.

This CDR3 is built from 19 residues. CDR1 and CDR2 (germline): GTSNPN, SVGIG (reference sequence). The chain joins TRBV30 to TRBJ2-5; 14 bases match TRBD2. The TCR was taken from a human donor in good health. Some libraries in this study had Jurkat cell RNA spiked in. The sample consisted of naive CD8+ T cells from blood, with Jurkat cell RNA spiked in. Subset in this sample: FACS-sorted CD8+CD4-CCR7+CD45RA+ naive T cells. In nucleotides, the CDR3 is TGTGCCCGGAGTGTCTCCTTATTAGGGACTAGCGGGGGAGCAGAGACCCAGTACTTC. Protein sequence: CARSVSLLGTSGGAETQYF. Together with reference TRBV30 and TRBJ2-5, the CDR3 gives the full variable domain: SQTIHQWPATLVQPVGSPLSLECTVEGTSNPNLYWYRQAAGRGLQLLFYSVGIGQISSEVPQNLSASRPQDRQFILSSKKLLLSDSGFYLCARSVSLLGTSGGAETQYFGPGTRLLVL.